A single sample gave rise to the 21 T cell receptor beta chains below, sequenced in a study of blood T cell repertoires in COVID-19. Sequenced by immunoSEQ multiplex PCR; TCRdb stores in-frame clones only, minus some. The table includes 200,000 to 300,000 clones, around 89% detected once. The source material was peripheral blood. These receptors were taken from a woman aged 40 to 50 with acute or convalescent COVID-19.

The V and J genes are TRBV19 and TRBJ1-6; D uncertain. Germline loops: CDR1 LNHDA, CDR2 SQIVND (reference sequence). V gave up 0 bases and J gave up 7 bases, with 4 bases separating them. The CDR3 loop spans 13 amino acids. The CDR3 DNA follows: TGTGCCAGTAGTATAGACATGAATTCACCCCTCCACTTT. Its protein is CASSIDMNSPLHF.

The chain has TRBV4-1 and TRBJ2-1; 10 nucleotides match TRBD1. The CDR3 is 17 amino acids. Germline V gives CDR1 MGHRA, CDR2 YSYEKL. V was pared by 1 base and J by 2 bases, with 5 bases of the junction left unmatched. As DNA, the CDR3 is TGCGCCAGCAGCCAAGGGGTAGGGACAGGGGCCTACAATGAGCAGTTCTTC. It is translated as CASSQGVGTGAYNEQFF.

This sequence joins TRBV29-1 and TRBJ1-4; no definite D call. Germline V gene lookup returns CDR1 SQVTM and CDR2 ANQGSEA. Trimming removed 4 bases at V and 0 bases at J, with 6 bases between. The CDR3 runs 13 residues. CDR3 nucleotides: TGCAGCGTTGGGAGGTCAACTAATGAAAAACTGTTTTTT. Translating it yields CSVGRSTNEKLFF. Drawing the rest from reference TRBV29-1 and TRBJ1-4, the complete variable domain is SAVISQKPSRDICQRGTSLTIQCQVDSQVTMMFWYRQQPGQSLTLIATANQGSEATYESGFVIDKFPISRPNLTFSTLTVSNMSPEDSSIYLCSVGRSTNEKLFFGSGTQLSVL.

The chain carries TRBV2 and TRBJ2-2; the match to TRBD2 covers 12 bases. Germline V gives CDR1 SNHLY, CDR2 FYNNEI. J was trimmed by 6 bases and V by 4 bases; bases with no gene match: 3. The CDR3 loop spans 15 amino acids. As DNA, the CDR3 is TGTGCCAGCAGTGTACTAGCGGGGGGCCCCGGGGAGCTGTTTTTT. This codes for CASSVLAGGPGELFF.

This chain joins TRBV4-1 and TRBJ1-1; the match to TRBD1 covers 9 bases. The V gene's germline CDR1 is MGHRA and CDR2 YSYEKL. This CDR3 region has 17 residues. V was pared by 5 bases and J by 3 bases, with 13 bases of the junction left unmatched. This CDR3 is CASSSPRGGQGYTEAFF. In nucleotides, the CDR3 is TGCGCCAGCAGCTCGCCTCGGGGGGGACAGGGTTACACTGAAGCTTTCTTT.

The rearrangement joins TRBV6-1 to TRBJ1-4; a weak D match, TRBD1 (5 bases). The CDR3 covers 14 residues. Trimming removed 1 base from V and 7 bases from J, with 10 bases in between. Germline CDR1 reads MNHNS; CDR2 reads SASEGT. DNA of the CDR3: TGTGCCAGCAGTGAAGGGGGAAGGGGTGAAAAACTGTTTTTT. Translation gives CASSEGGRGEKLFF.

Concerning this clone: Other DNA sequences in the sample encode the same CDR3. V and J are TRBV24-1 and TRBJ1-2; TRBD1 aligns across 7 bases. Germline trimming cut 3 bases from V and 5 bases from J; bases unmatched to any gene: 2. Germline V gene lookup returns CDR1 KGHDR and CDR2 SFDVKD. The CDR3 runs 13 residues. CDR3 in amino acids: CATSDQTGYGYTF. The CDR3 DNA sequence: TGTGCCACCAGTGATCAGACAGGGTATGGCTACACCTTC.

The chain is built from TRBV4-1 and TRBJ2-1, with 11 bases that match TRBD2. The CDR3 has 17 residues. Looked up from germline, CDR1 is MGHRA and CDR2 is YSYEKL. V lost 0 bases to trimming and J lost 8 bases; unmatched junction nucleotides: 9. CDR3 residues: CASSQDLTTSGDDEQFF. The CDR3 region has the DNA TGCGCCAGCAGCCAAGATCTTACGACTAGCGGGGACGATGAGCAGTTCTTC.

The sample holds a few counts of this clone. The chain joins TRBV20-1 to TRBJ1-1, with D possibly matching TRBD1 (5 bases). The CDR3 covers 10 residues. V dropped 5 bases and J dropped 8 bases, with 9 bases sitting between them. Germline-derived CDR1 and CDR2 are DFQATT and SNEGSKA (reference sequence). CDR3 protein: CSAAGPEAFF. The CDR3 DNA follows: TGCAGTGCTGCGGGACCCGAAGCTTTCTTT.

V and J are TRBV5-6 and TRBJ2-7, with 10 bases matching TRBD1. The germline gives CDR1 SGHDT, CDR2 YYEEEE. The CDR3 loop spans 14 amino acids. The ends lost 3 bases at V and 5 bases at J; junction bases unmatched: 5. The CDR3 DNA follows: TGTGCCAGCAGCTGGGGGACAGGGGATCACGAGCAGTACGTC. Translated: CASSWGTGDHEQYV.

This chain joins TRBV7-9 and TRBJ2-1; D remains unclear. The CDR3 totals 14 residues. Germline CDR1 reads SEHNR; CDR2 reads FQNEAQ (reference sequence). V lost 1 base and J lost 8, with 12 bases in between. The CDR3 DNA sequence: TGTGCCAGCAGCTTAGAACGGCGGTTCGATGAGCAGTTCTTC. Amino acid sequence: CASSLERRFDEQFF.

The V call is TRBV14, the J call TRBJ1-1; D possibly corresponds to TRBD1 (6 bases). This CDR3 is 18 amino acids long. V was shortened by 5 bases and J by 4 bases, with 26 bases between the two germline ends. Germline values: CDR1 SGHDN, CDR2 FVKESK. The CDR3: CASSVVGGAPDGSTEAFF. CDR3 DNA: TGTGCCAGCAGCGTGGTAGGGGGGGCCCCTGATGGGAGCACTGAAGCTTTCTTT.

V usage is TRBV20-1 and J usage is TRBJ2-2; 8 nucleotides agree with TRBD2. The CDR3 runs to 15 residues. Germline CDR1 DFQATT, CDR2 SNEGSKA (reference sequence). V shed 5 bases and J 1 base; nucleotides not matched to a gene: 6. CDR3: CSARAGGLNTGELFF. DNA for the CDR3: TGCAGTGCTCGTGCGGGGGGCCTGAACACCGGGGAGCTGTTTTTT.

The CDR3 nucleotides are TGTGCCAGCAGTTACGGGCGGGGCGGCAATCAGCCCCAGCATTTT. It encodes CASSYGRGGNQPQHF. The gene calls are TRBV6-5 and TRBJ1-5, with a tentative D call TRBD1 (5 bases). The V gene's germline CDR1 is MNHEY and CDR2 SVGAGI. This CDR3 region has 15 residues. V lost 2 bases and J lost 2, with 10 bases in between.

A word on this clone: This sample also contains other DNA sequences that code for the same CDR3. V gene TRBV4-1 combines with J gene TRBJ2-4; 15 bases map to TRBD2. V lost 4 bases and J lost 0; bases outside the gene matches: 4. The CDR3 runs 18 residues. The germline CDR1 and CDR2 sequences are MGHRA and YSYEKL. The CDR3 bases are TGCGCCAGCAGCCCGGGACTAGCGGGGGGCCTAGCCAAAAACATTCAGTACTTC. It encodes CASSPGLAGGLAKNIQYF.

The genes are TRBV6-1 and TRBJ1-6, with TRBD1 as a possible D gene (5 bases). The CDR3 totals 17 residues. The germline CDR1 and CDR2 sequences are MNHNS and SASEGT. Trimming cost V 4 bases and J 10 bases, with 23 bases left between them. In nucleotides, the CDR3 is TGTGCCAGCAGTGTCCGGCGGGGGTGGCCGTCCGGGTCACCCCTCCACTTT. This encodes CASSVRRGWPSGSPLHF.

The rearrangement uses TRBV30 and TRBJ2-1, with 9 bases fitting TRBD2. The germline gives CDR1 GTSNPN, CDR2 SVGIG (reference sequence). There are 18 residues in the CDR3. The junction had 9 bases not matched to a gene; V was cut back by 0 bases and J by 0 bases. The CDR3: CAWSVFSGGLSSYNEQFF. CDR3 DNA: TGTGCCTGGAGTGTCTTTAGCGGGGGCCTTAGCTCCTACAATGAGCAGTTCTTC. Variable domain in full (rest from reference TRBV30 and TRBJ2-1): SQTIHQWPATLVQPVGSPLSLECTVEGTSNPNLYWYRQAAGRGLQLLFYSVGIGQISSEVPQNLSASRPQDRQFILSSKKLLLSDSGFYLCAWSVFSGGLSSYNEQFFGPGTRLTVL.

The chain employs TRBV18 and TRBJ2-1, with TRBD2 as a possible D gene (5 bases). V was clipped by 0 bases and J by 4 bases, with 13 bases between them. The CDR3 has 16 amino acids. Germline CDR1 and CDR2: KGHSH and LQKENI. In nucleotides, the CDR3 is TGTGCCAGCTCACCACCGATGGGCGGGCCTTACAATGAGCAGTTCTTC. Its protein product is CASSPPMGGPYNEQFF.

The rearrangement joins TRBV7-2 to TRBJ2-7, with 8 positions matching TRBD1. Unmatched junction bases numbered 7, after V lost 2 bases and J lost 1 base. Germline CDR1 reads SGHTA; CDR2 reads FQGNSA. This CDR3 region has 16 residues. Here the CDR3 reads CASSLSRGTGSYEQYV. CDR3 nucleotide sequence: TGTGCCAGCAGCTTAAGTCGCGGGACAGGTTCCTACGAGCAGTACGTC.

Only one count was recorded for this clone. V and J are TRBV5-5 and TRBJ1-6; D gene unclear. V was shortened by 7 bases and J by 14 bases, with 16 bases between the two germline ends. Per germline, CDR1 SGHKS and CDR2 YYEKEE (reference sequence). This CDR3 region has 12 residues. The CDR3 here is CASAYQDSALHF. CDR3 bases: TGTGCCAGCGCCTACCAGGATTCGGCCCTCCACTTT.

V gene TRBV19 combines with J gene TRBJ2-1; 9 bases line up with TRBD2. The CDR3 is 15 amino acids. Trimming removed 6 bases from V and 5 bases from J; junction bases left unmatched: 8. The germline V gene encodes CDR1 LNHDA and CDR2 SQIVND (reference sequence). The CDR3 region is CASSSRLAVHNEQFF. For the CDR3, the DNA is TGTGCCAGTAGCTCTCGACTAGCGGTCCACAATGAGCAGTTCTTC.